One sample yielded the 29 T cell receptor beta chains listed below, sequenced in a study of beta chain features in type 1 diabetes. Of the isolated RNA, all was reverse transcribed, and so the sequenced material was expressed TCRB transcripts. Using immunoSEQ multiplex PCR, the repertoire was profiled, and TCRdb retains in-frame clones only, with some absent. The sample yields over 65,000 clones, around 32% seen once. What was sequenced was stem cell memory CD4+ T cells from blood. These TCRs come from a woman younger than 35 in good health.

This chain uses TRBV5-4 with TRBJ2-2; 14 bases agree with TRBD2. CDR3 length equals 19 residues. V lost 4 bases, J lost 4 bases, and 12 bases stayed unmatched. The germline gives CDR1 SGHNT, CDR2 YYREEE (reference sequence). The CDR3 DNA reads as TGTGCCAGCAGCCATCCGACTAGCGGGGGGGCACGGGGCACCGGGGAGCTGTTTTTT. Amino acid sequence: CASSHPTSGGARGTGELFF.

This clone was counted a few times. The chain combines TRBV6-1 with TRBJ1-2; no reliable D call. Germline CDR1 and CDR2: MNHNS and SASEGT. This CDR3 has 13 residues. V shed 1 base and J shed 3 bases, with 6 bases lying between them. As DNA, the CDR3 is TGTGCCAGCAGTGAAGGGGCAGACTATGGCTACACCTTC. Translation gives CASSEGADYGYTF.

Comment on this clone: Other DNA sequences in this sample translate to the same CDR3. The genes are TRBV9 and TRBJ2-3; 7 bases match TRBD1. CDR3 length: 16 residues. The V gene end was trimmed by 5 bases and the J gene end by 3 bases; junction bases not matched to a gene: 12. CDR1 is SGDLS and CDR2 is YYNGEE in the germline V gene. As DNA, the CDR3 is TGTGCCAGCAGTCGTACCCCCGGGACAGATACAGATACGCAGTATTTT. This codes for CASSRTPGTDTDTQYF.

The genes are TRBV29-1 and TRBJ2-1; D not resolved. CDR1 is SQVTM, CDR2 ANQGSEA, per germline. The V gene lost 5 bases and the J gene lost 10 bases, with 12 bases spanning the gap. This CDR3 has 11 amino acids. CDR3 nucleotide sequence: TGCAGCGTTTCCCCCCTGGAGGAGCAGTTCTTC. Protein product: CSVSPLEEQFF.

This clone was seen more than once but under ten times. This chain connects TRBV7-9 to TRBJ2-4, with D unclear. V shed 3 bases and J shed 0 bases, with 9 bases lying between them. The CDR3 runs 15 residues. CDR1 and CDR2 (germline): SEHNR, FQNEAQ (reference sequence). The CDR3 spells CASSFGPLAKNIQYF. CDR3 coding DNA: TGTGCCAGCAGCTTTGGGCCCCTAGCCAAAAACATTCAGTACTTC.

V gene TRBV5-1 combines with J gene TRBJ2-5; possibly TRBD1 for D (6 bases). The CDR3 length is 17 residues. V lost 0 bases and J lost 1, with 16 bases in between. The V gene's germline CDR1 is SGHRS and CDR2 YFSETQ. CDR3 sequence: CASSLAGLARGQETQYF. In nucleotides, the CDR3 is TGCGCCAGCAGCTTGGCCGGTCTGGCCAGGGGCCAAGAGACCCAGTACTTC.

This clone has only a few counts. CDR3 bases: TGCGCCAGCAGCCAAGAGGGGGCAGGGGTTAGGGAGACCCAGTACTTC. It specifies CASSQEGAGVRETQYF. The gene calls are TRBV4-1 and TRBJ2-5; TRBD1 is a possible D gene (6 bases). The V gene's germline CDR1 is MGHRA and CDR2 YSYEKL. V gave up 0 bases and J gave up 5 bases, with 16 bases separating them. This CDR3 is built from 16 residues.

A few counts support this clone. This CDR3 is CASSPAGNYEQYF. The DNA of the CDR3 is TGTGCCAGCAGCCCTGCCGGGAACTACGAGCAGTACTTC. The chain is built from TRBV14 and TRBJ2-7; TRBD2 might be the D (5 bases). Trimming took 4 bases from V and 3 from J, leaving 10 bases between them. The CDR3 totals 13 residues. Germline values: CDR1 SGHDN, CDR2 FVKESK. The variable domain in full, with the rest retrieved from reference TRBV14 and TRBJ2-7, is EAGVTQFPSHSVIEKGQTVTLRCDPISGHDNLYWYRRVMGKEIKFLLHFVKESKQDESGMPNNRFLAERTGGTYSTLKVQPAELEDSGVYFCASSPAGNYEQYFGPGTRLTVT.

J is TRBJ2-6 and V is TRBV19, with 9 bases aligning to TRBD1. The germline V gene encodes CDR1 LNHDA and CDR2 SQIVND (reference sequence). This CDR3 spans 17 amino acids. Trimming at V came to 10 bases and at J to 3 bases, leaving 13 bases not matched to a gene. CDR3 sequence: CATHSGTGTDGANVLTF. The CDR3 region has the DNA TGTGCCACTCACTCCGGGACAGGGACCGATGGGGCCAACGTCCTGACTTTC.

This clone was seen a single time. The chain combines TRBV30 with TRBJ2-7, with D maybe TRBD1 (6 bases). Trimming cost V 4 bases and J 2 bases, with 12 bases left between them. The germline V gene encodes CDR1 GTSNPN and CDR2 SVGIG (reference sequence). This CDR3 is built from 13 residues. DNA of the CDR3: TGTGCCTGGATTTCAGGGGTCACCTACGAGCAGTACTTC. Protein sequence: CAWISGVTYEQYF.

This chain connects TRBV7-9 to TRBJ2-5; tentative D call: TRBD2 (5 bases). CDR1 SEHNR and CDR2 FQNEAQ come from the germline V gene (reference sequence). This CDR3 contains 15 residues. Trimming took 6 bases from V and 0 from J, leaving 14 bases between them. The CDR3 nucleotides are TGTGCCAGCAGTTTCTCCGAGGGATACCAAGAGACCCAGTACTTC. It encodes CASSFSEGYQETQYF.

The chain joins TRBV27 to TRBJ2-7; 8 bases fit TRBD2. V lost 3 bases to trimming and J lost 0 bases; unmatched junction nucleotides: 10. Germline V gene lookup returns CDR1 MNHEY and CDR2 SMNVEV (reference sequence). The CDR3 length is 17 residues. CDR3 in amino acids: CASSFDAGGPNSYEQYF. As DNA, the CDR3 is TGTGCCAGCAGTTTTGACGCGGGAGGCCCGAACTCCTACGAGCAGTACTTC.

This clone has more than one count but fewer than ten. This sequence joins TRBV7-2 and TRBJ2-7; D remains ambiguous. The CDR3 totals 15 residues. CDR1 and CDR2 from the germline V gene are SGHTA and FQGNSA. V was shortened by 1 base and J by 3 bases, with 13 bases between the two germline ends. The CDR3 here is CASSLGRFAFYEQYF. In nucleotides, the CDR3 is TGTGCCAGCAGCTTAGGCAGGTTCGCCTTCTACGAGCAGTACTTC.

V and J are TRBV5-4 and TRBJ1-2; D possibly corresponds to TRBD1 (5 bases). Per germline, CDR1 SGHNT and CDR2 YYREEE (reference sequence). Trimming shortened V by 3 bases and J by 7 bases, and 16 bases separated the two germline ends. This CDR3 is built from 14 residues. CDR3 sequence (DNA): TGTGCCAGCAGCTGGCAGGGAGGCGGGGGTGGCTACACCTTC. Amino acids: CASSWQGGGGGYTF.

Here the CDR3 reads CASTYTSRLYGYTF. CDR3 bases: TGTGCCAGTACTTACACCTCGAGACTCTATGGCTACACCTTC. The gene calls are TRBV19 and TRBJ1-2; D unclear. Germline V gene data show CDR1 as LNHDA and CDR2 as SQIVND (reference sequence). This CDR3 is 14 amino acids long. Between the trimmed V and J ends, which lost 7 bases and 4 bases, there was a span of 16 bases.

This clone appeared a few times. An end of the junction does not agree with germline; a read error may underlie this. This sequence joins TRBV4-3 and TRBJ1-4; 8 bases fit TRBD1. Germline CDR1 is LGHNA and CDR2 is YSLEER. The CDR3 length is 15 residues. Here the CDR3 reads CASTQKGTGKEKLFF. CDR3 DNA sequence: TGCGCCAGCACCCAAAAGGGGACAGGAAAGGAAAAACTGTTTTTT.

This clone appeared a few times. CDR3 sequence: CASSLDWTGLGYGYTF. CDR3 DNA sequence: TGTGCCAGCAGCTTGGACTGGACAGGCTTAGGGTATGGCTACACCTTC. The rearrangement uses TRBV5-6 and TRBJ1-2; the match to TRBD1 covers 7 bases. Trimming removed 0 bases from V and 5 bases from J; junction bases left unmatched: 10. The CDR3 runs 16 residues. CDR1 SGHDT and CDR2 YYEEEE come from the germline V gene. The full variable domain, its missing parts supplied by reference TRBV5-6 and TRBJ1-2, is DAGVTQSPTHLIKTRGQQVTLRCSPKSGHDTVSWYQQALGQGPQFIFQYYEEEERQRGNFPDRFSGHQFPNYSSELNVNALLLGDSALYLCASSLDWTGLGYGYTFGSGTRLTVV.

This clone is a singleton in its sample. This chain joins TRBV7-8 and TRBJ1-6; unclear D gene. This CDR3 is 14 amino acids long. Germline V lookup: CDR1 SGHVS, CDR2 FQNEAQ. Between the trimmed V and J ends, which lost 3 bases and 8 bases, there was a span of 11 bases. The CDR3 sequence is CASSLPGRHSPLHF. The CDR3, as DNA: TGTGCCAGCAGCTTGCCGGGGAGGCATTCACCCCTCCACTTT.

The CDR3 DNA sequence: TGCAGCGTTGGCTTCGGGACAGGGGGTTCCTACAATGAGCAGTTCTTC. Protein: CSVGFGTGGSYNEQFF. The chain links TRBV29-1 to TRBJ2-1; 11 nucleotides line up with TRBD1. The CDR3 loop spans 16 amino acids. Germline loops: CDR1 SQVTM, CDR2 ANQGSEA. J was trimmed by 1 base and V by 4 bases; bases with no gene match: 6.

The table lists this clone with a count of one. The chain combines TRBV18 with TRBJ1-1; TRBD1 matches 9 bases. This CDR3 has 17 amino acids. The germline V gene has CDR1 KGHSH and CDR2 LQKENI. With V trimmed by 2 bases and J by 0 bases, 7 bases remained unmatched. DNA of the CDR3: TGTGCCAGCTCACCAAGGGGACAGGGACCCTTGAACACTGAAGCTTTCTTT. Translated, it gives CASSPRGQGPLNTEAFF.

This chain joins TRBV4-2 and TRBJ2-7; D gene ambiguous. CDR1 is LGHNA and CDR2 is YNFKEQ in the germline V gene. V was clipped by 1 base and J by 1 base, with 5 bases between them. CDR3 length equals 13 residues. The CDR3 reads CASSQVASYEQYF. The CDR3 DNA follows: TGTGCCAGCAGCCAAGTAGCTTCCTACGAGCAGTACTTC.

This clone was seen a few times. This chain links TRBV4-1 with TRBJ2-3, with TRBD1 matching 11 bases. The V gene's germline CDR1 is MGHRA and CDR2 YSYEKL. This CDR3 spans 17 amino acids. J gave up 3 bases and V 4 bases, and 9 bases lay outside the gene matches. CDR3 nucleotides: TGCGCCAGCAGCCTCGGACAGGGGGCGCCTAAAACAGATACGCAGTATTTT. This gives the protein CASSLGQGAPKTDTQYF.

In nucleotides, the CDR3 is TGTGCCAGCAGCCAAACACAGGGATGGACTGAAGCTTTCTTT. As protein: CASSQTQGWTEAFF. V gene TRBV4-2 combines with J gene TRBJ1-1; perhaps TRBD1 as D (6 bases). Germline values: CDR1 LGHNA, CDR2 YNFKEQ. There are 14 residues in the CDR3. V lost 2 bases to trimming and J lost 5 bases, with 12 bases between them.

CDR3 nucleotides: TGTGCCATCAGTGACGGGACAGGGGGAGAAGCTTTCTTT. Protein sequence: CAISDGTGGEAFF. The V and J genes are TRBV10-3 and TRBJ1-1; 11 bases line up with TRBD1. Unmatched junction bases numbered 2, after V lost 3 bases and J lost 8 bases. This CDR3 comprises 13 residues. Germline CDR1 reads ENHRY; CDR2 reads SYGVKD.

Only a few counts were recorded for this clone. The rearrangement joins TRBV18 to TRBJ2-5, with 9 bases aligning to TRBD1. Germline CDR1 is KGHSH and CDR2 is LQKENI. After removal of 6 bases from V and 2 bases from J, the junction contained 4 bases not matched to a gene. The CDR3 spans 14 residues. CDR3 loop: CASSYRGLQETQYF. The CDR3 DNA reads TGTGCCAGCTCGTACAGGGGGCTGCAAGAGACCCAGTACTTC.

V gene TRBV5-1 combines with J gene TRBJ1-6; 9 bases are a match to TRBD1. The CDR3 is made up of 15 amino acids. Germline values: CDR1 SGHRS, CDR2 YFSETQ. Losses at the gene ends were 2 bases for V and 6 bases for J; bases not matched to a gene: 3. The CDR3 protein is CASSLRGQGNSPLHF. The CDR3 nucleotides are TGCGCCAGCAGCTTAAGGGGACAGGGTAATTCACCCCTCCACTTT.

The DNA for the CDR3 is TGCGCCAGCAGCTTGGAAGGGGGCGAAACTGAAGCTTTCTTT. It yields the protein CASSLEGGETEAFF. The chain recombines TRBV5-1 with TRBJ1-1; 7 bases align to TRBD1. This CDR3 region has 14 residues. The ends lost 0 bases at V and 5 bases at J; junction bases unmatched: 4. Germline V gene sequence: CDR1 SGHRS, CDR2 YFSETQ.

This clone was observed a few times. The V call is TRBV7-3, the J call TRBJ2-3; 8 nucleotides align to TRBD2. The trim removed 5 bases at V and 3 bases at J, leaving 4 bases unmatched. The CDR3 is 14 amino acids. Germline CDR1 is SGHTA and CDR2 is FQGTGA. CDR3 sequence: CASSPGLETDTQYF. CDR3 nucleotide sequence: TGTGCCAGCAGCCCGGGACTAGAAACAGATACGCAGTATTTT.

The V gene is TRBV7-3, the J gene TRBJ2-5; D perhaps matches TRBD2 (7 bases). Per the germline V gene, CDR1 is SGHTA and CDR2 is FQGTGA. Trimming shortened V by 2 bases and J by 5 bases, and 15 bases separated the two germline ends. The CDR3 consists of 15 residues. The CDR3 protein is CASSLRGGAGETQYF. In DNA form, the CDR3 reads TGTGCCAGCAGCTTACGAGGGGGGGCCGGGGAGACCCAGTACTTC.